This T cell receptor (beta chain) was captured by sequencing in a study of immune evolution from preneoplasia to lung adenocarcinoma. Study-wide results and limits: Later-stage lesions seemingly showed higher T cell density and diversity than normal lung. Top clone share appeared to fall from AAH through AIS, MIA, adenocarcinoma.

Germline loops: CDR1 MNHGY, CDR2 SVAAGI. Trimming left V 9 bases short and J 5 bases short, with 11 bases between. The CDR3 is 11 amino acids. This clone appeared a single time. The antigen is undetermined. Some clones are missing from TCRdb's copy, which holds only in-frame ones; the method was immunoSEQ multiplex PCR. The sample holds approximately 5,000 clones, nearly 80% seen once. Each case's diagnosis was confirmed by two pathologists on H&E. The genes are TRBV6-9 and TRBJ2-7; D is undetermined. Sequencing was carried out using FFPE normal lung tissue adjacent to the tumor. The receptor was derived from a person in their sixties with lung adenocarcinoma. The CDR3, as DNA: TGTGCCAGACCCTCACAGAACGAGCAGTACTTC. Translation gives CARPSQNEQYF.